The T cell receptor beta chain under discussion was sequenced for a study of blood T cell repertoires in COVID-19. At the level of the study: The origin of the acute and convalescent COVID-19 samples was the United States, Italy and Spain. T cells, B-cell-depleted T cells, or PBMCs supplied cDNA or gDNA.

In the original analysis: Reference gene primer amplification yielded estimated nucleated cell counts. Libraries were prepared by immunoSEQ multiplex PCR; TCRdb keeps only in-frame clonotypes and omits some of them. That table supplies the V and J calls and clone size; D and trimming were determined from the DNA. The table records around 110,000 clones, approximately 82% of them present only once. The V gene end was trimmed by 6 bases and the J gene end by 2 bases; junction bases not matched to a gene: 8. The germline CDR1 and CDR2 sequences are SGHRS and YFSETQ. The CDR3 runs 15 residues. Sequences were obtained from peripheral blood. The sequence was obtained from a man between 65 and 80 years old with active or convalescent COVID-19. The chain carries TRBV5-1 and TRBJ2-3, with 8 bases fitting TRBD2. CDR3 sequence (DNA): TGCGCCAGCATGGTAATAGCGGGGAACACAGATACGCAGTATTTT. Protein: CASMVIAGNTDTQYF.